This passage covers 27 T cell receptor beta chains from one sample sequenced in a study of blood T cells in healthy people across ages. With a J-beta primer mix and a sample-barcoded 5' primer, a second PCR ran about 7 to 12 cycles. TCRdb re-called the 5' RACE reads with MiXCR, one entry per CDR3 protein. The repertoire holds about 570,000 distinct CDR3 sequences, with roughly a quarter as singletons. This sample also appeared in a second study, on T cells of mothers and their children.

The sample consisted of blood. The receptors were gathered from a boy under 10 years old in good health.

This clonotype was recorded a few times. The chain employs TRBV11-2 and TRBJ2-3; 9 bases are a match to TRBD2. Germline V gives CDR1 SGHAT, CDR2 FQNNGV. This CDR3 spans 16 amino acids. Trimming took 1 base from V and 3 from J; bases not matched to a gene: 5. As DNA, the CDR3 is TGTGCCAGCAGCTTAGCGGCTAGCGGGGTTACAGATACGCAGTATTTT. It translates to CASSLAASGVTDTQYF.

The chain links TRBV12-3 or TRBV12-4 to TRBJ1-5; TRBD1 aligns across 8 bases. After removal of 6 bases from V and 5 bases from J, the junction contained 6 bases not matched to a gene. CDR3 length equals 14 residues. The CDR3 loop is CASSKTGADQPQHF. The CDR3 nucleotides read TGTGCCAGCAGCAAGACAGGGGCGGATCAGCCCCAGCATTTT.

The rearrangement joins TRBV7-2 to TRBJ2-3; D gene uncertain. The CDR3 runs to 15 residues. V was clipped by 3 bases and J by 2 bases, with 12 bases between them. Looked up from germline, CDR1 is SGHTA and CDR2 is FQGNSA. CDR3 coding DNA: TGTGCCAGCAGCTTCCCCGGGTTACTCACAGATACGCAGTATTTT. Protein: CASSFPGLLTDTQYF.

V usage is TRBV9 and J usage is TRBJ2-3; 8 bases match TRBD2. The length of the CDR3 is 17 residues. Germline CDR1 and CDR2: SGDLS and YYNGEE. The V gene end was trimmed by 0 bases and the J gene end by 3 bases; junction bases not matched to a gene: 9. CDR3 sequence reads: CASSVGSGEGWTDTQYF. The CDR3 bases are TGTGCCAGCAGCGTAGGTAGCGGGGAAGGTTGGACAGATACGCAGTATTTT.

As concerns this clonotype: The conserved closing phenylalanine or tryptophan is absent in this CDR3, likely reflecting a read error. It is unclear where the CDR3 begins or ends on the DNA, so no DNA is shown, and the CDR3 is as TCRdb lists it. The CDR3 loop is CAISGNWTAPPFL. This sequence joins TRBV10-3 and TRBJ2-1; the table gives TRBD1 as D, unverified against the DNA. Per the germline V gene, CDR1 is ENHRY and CDR2 is SYGVKD. The CDR3 is 13 residues long, counting both termini.

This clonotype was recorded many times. The CDR3 is CASSPMGRTANTEAFF. CDR3 bases: TGTGCCAGCAGCCCTATGGGGAGGACAGCGAACACTGAAGCTTTCTTT. The V and J genes are TRBV6-6 and TRBJ1-1; tentative D call: TRBD1 (6 bases). There are 16 residues in the CDR3. Germline-derived CDR1 and CDR2 are MNHNY and SVGAGI (reference sequence). Trimming shortened V by 6 bases and J by 1 base, and 18 bases separated the two germline ends.

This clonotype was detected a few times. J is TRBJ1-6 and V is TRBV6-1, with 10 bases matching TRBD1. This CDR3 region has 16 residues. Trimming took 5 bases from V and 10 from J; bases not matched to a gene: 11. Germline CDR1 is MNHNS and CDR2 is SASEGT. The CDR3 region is CASSTGTGVSGSPLHF. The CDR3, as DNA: TGTGCCAGCAGTACCGGGACAGGGGTTTCGGGATCACCCCTCCACTTT.

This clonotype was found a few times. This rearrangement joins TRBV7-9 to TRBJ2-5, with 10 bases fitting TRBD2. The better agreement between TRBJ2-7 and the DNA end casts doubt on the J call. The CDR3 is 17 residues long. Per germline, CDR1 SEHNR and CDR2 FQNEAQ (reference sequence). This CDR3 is CASSQPSSGRQSYEQYF. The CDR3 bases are TGTGCCAGCAGCCAGCCGTCTAGCGGGAGACAATCCTACGAGCAGTACTTC.

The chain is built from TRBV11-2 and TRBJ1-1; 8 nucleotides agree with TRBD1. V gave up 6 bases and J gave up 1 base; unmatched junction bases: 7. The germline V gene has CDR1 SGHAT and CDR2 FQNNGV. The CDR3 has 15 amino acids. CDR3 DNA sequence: TGTGCCAGCAGTGCAACCGGGACAGGGAACACTGAAGCTTTCTTT. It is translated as CASSATGTGNTEAFF.

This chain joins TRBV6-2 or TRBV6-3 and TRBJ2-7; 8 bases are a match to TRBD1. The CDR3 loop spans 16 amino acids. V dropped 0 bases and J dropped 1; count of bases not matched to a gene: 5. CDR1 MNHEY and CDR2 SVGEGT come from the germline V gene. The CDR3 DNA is TGTGCCAGCAGTTACTCCATGACAGGGGATTCCTACGAGCAGTACTTC. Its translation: CASSYSMTGDSYEQYF.

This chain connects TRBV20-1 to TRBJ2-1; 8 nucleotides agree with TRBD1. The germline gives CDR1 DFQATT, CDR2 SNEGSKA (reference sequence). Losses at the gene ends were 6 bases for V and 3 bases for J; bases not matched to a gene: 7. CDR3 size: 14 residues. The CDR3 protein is CSASDRGNYNEQFF. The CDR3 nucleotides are TGCAGTGCAAGCGACAGGGGAAACTACAATGAGCAGTTCTTC.

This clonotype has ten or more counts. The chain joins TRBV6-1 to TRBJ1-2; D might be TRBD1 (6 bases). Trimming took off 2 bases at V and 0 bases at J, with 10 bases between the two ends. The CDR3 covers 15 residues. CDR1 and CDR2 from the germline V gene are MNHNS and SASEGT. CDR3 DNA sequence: TGTGCCAGCAGTGAATTCACAGGGCCTAACTATGGCTACACCTTC. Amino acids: CASSEFTGPNYGYTF.

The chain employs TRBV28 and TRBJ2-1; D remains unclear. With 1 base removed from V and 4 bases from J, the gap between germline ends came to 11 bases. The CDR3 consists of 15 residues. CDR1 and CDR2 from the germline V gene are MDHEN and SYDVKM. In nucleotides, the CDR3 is TGTGCCAGCAGTTTATCCAGGCCCGTTTACAATGAGCAGTTCTTC. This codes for CASSLSRPVYNEQFF.

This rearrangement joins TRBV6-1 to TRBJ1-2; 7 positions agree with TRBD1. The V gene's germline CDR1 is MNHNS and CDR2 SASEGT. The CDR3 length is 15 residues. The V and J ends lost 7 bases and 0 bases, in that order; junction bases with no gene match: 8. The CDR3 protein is CASTDRDPTNYGYTF. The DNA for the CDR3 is TGTGCCAGCACTGACAGGGACCCCACTAACTATGGCTACACCTTC.

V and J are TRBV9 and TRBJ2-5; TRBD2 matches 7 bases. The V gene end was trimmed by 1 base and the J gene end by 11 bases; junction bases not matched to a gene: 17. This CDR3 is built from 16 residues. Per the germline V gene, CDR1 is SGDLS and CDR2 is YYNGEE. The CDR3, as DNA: TGTGCCAGCAGCGTACCCTGGTCTAGCGGAGTGGGGGAGCAGTACTTC. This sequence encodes CASSVPWSSGVGEQYF.

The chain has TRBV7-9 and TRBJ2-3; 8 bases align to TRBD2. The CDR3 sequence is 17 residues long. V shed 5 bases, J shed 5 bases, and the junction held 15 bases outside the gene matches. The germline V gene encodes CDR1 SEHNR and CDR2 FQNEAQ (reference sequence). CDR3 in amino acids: CASSPTQRTSFKDTQYF. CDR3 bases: TGTGCCAGCAGCCCTACTCAACGGACTAGCTTCAAAGATACGCAGTATTTT.

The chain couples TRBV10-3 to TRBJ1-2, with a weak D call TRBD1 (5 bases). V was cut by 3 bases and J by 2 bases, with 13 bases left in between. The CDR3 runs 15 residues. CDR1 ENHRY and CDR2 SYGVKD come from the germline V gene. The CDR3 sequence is CAISEKGEINYGYTF. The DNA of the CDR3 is TGTGCCATCAGTGAAAAAGGGGAGATAAACTATGGCTACACCTTC.

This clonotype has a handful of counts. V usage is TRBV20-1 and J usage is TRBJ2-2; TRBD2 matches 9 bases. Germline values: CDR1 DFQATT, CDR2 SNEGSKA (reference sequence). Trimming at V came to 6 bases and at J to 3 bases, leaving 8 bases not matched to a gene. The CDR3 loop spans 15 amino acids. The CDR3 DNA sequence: TGCAGTGCGATACCTAGCGGGGACTACACCGGGGAGCTGTTTTTT. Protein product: CSAIPSGDYTGELFF.

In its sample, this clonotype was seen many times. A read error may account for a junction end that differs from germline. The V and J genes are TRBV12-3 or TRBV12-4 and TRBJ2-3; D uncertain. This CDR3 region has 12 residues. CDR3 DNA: TGCGCCAGCAGCTCGGGTGGAGATACGCAGTATTTT. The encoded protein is CASSSGGDTQYF.

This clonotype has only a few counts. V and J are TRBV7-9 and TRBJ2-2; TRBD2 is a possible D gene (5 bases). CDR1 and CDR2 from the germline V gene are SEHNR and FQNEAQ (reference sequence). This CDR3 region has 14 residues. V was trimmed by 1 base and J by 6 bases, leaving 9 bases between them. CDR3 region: CASSLVRGPGELFF. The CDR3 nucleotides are TGTGCCAGCAGCTTAGTACGGGGTCCCGGGGAGCTGTTTTTT.

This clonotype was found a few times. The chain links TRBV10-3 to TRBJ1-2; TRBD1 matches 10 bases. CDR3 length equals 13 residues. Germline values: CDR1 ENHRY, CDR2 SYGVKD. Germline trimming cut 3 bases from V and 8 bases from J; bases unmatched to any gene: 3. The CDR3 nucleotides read TGTGCCATCAGTGAACAGACAGGGGGCGGCTACACCTTC. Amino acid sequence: CAISEQTGGGYTF.

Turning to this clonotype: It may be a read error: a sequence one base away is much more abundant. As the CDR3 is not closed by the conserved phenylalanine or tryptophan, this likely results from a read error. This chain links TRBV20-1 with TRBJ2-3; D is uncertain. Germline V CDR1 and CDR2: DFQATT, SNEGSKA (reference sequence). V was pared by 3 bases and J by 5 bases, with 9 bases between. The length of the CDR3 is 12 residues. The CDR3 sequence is CSARPTEDTQYL. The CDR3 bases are TGCAGTGCTAGGCCGACGGAAGATACGCAGTATTTG.

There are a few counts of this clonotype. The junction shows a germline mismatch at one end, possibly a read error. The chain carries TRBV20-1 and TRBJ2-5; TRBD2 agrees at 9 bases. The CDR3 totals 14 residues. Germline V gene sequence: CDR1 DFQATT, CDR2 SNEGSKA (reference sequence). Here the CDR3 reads CSVRSGGAQETQCF. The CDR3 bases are TGCAGTGTTCGTAGCGGGGGCGCACAAGAGACCCAGTGCTTC.

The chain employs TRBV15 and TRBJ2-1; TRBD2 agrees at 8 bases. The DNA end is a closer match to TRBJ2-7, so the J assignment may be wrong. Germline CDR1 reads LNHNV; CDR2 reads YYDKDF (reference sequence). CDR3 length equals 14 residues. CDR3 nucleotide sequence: TGTGCCACCAGCAGTGGCGGGGGGCCCTACGAGCAGTACTTC. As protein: CATSSGGGPYEQYF.

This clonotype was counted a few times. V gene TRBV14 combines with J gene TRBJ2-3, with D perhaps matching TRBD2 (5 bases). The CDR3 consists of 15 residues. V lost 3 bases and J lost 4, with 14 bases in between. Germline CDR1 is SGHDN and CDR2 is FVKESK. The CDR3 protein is CASSQAGAGADTQYF. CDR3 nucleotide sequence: TGTGCCAGCAGCCAGGCCGGTGCGGGTGCAGATACGCAGTATTTT.

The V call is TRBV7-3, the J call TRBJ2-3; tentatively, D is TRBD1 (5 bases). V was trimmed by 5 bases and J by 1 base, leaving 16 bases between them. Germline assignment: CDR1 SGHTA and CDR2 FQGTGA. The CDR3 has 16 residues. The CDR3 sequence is CASSPYTGFGTDTQYF. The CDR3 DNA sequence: TGTGCCAGCAGCCCCTATACAGGTTTTGGCACAGATACGCAGTATTTT.

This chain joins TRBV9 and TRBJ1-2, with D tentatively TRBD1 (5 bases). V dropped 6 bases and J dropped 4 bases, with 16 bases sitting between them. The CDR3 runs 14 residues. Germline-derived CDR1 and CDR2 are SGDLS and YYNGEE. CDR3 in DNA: TGTGCCAGCACCCCTGGGGGTTTTGGCTATGGCTACACCTTC. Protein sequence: CASTPGGFGYGYTF.